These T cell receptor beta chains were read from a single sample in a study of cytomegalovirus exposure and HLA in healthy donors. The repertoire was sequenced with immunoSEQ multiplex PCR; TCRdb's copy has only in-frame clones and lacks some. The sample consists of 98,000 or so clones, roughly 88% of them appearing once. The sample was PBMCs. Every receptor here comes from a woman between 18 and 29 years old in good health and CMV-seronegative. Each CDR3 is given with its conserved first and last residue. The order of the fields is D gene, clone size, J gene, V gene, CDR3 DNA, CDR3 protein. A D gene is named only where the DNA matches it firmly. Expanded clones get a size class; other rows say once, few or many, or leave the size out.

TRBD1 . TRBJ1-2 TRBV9 TGTGCCAGCAGCCTAGGGGGGGGACAGGTCAATGGCTACACCTTC CASSLGGGQVNGYTF
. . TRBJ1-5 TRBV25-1 TGTGCCAGCAGTTCAGGGGTCAATCAGCCCCAGCATTTT CASSSGVNQPQHF
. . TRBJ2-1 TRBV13 TGTGCCAGCAGCCGAATATCAGGGGAGCAGTTCTTC CASSRISGEQFF
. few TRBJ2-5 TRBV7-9 TGTGCCAGCAGCATATATGACACTCAAGAGACCCAGTACTTC CASSIYDTQETQYF
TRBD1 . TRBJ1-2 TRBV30 TGTGCCTGGAGCCCTCGACAGGGCTTAGCTAACTATGGCTACACCTTC CAWSPRQGLANYGYTF
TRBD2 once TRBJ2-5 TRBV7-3 TGTGCCAGCAGTTTAACCTCTAGCGGGAGTCAAGAGACCCAGTACTTC CASSLTSSGSQETQYF
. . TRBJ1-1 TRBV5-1 TGCGCCAGCAGCTCTGGGGGCGGGAGCACTGAAGCTTTCTTT CASSSGGGSTEAFF
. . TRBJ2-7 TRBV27 TGTGCCAGCAGTTTGGCCAGGGAACGCTACGAGCAGTACTTC CASSLARERYEQYF
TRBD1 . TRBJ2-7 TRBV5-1 TGCGCCAGCAGCTGGACCCAGGGGGCCTTTTACTACGAGCAGTACTTC CASSWTQGAFYYEQYF
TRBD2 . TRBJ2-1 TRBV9 TGTGCCAGCGCCCGTGGGGGGGGTACCTACAATGAGCAGTTCTTC CASARGGGTYNEQFF
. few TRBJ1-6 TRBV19 TGTGCCAGTAGTTTTGGTTCCGAGGCTTCACCCCTCCACTTT CASSFGSEASPLHF
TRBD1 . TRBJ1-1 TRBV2 TGTGCCAGCGGGGACAGGGCCACTGAAGCTTTCTTT CASGDRATEAFF
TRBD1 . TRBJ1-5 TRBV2 TGTGCCAGCAGCGGGACAGGGGGTCAGCCCCAGCATTTT CASSGTGGQPQHF
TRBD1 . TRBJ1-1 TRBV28 TGTGCCAGCAGTTCCGGGACAGGCCACACTGAAGCTTTCTTT CASSSGTGHTEAFF
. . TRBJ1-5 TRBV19 TGTGCCAGTAGTACCTCTCGGGGGTATAGCAATCAGCCCCAGCATTTT CASSTSRGYSNQPQHF
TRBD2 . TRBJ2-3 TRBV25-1 TGTGCCAGCAGTGAGCTATCGGGGGGGTATACAGATACGCAGTATTTT CASSELSGGYTDTQYF
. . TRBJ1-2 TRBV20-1 TGCAGTGCTAGATCGGGCTATGGCTACACCTTC CSARSGYGYTF
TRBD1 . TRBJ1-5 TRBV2 TGTGCCAGCAGTGAAGGAAGGGGGCATCCGAAGCCCCAGCATTTT CASSEGRGHPKPQHF
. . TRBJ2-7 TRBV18 TGTGCCAGCTCACCACCCAGGGCCCCCTACGAGCAGTACTTC CASSPPRAPYEQYF
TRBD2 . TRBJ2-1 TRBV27 TGTGCCAGCACCCCAGGGACTAGCGGGAACAGGGAGCAGTTCTTC CASTPGTSGNREQFF
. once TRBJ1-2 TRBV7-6 TGTGCCAGCAGCTCCGGGGGTGCCTATGGCTACACCTTC CASSSGGAYGYTF
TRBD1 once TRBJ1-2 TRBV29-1 TGCAGCGTTGAAGATAAGGGACAGGTTGGTGGCTACACCTTC CSVEDKGQVGGYTF
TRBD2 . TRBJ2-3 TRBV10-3 TGTGCCATCAGTGAAGGGCTAGCGGGGACCACAGATACGCAGTATTTT CAISEGLAGTTDTQYF
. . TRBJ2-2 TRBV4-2 TGTGCCAGCAGCCAAGTCTGGACAGCGAACACCGGGGAGCTGTTTTTT CASSQVWTANTGELFF
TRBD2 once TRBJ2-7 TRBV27 TGTGCCAGCTGGGGGGGGGTCTCTTACGAGCAGTACTTC CASWGGVSYEQYF
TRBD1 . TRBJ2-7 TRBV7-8 TGTGCCAGCAGCTTAGGAGGGACAGCCTCCTACGAGCAGTACTTC CASSLGGTASYEQYF
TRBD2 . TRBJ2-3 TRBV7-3 TGTGCCAGCAGCTTAATGGGACTAGAGACAGATACGCAGTATTTT CASSLMGLETDTQYF
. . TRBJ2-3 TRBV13 TGTGCCAGCAGCCGTCGAGGGGATACGCAGTATTTT CASSRRGDTQYF
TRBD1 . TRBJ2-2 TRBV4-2 TGTGCCAGCAGCCCGGGCGGCGGGGACAGGGGCATCACCGGGGAGCTGTTTTTT CASSPGGGDRGITGELFF
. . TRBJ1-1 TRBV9 TGTGCCAGCAGCGTAGCGGGGGGCGGCATGAACACTGAAGCTTTCTTT CASSVAGGGMNTEAFF
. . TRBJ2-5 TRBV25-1 TGTGCCAGCAGTGAAGGTACTACAACTCCCGGACAAGAGACCCAGTACTTC CASSEGTTTPGQETQYF
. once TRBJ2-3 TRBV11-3 TGTGCCAGCAGCTTGGGGGCAGGGCCGGTTAGCACAGATACGCAGTATTTT CASSLGAGPVSTDTQYF
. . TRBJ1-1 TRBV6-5 TGTGCCAGCAGTTATAGAGGACAGGAAGCTTTCTTT CASSYRGQEAFF
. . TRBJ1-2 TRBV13 TGTGCCAGCAGCTCCCTCTCAGGGGAGGGTGGCTACACCTTC CASSSLSGEGGYTF
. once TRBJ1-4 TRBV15 TGTGCCACCTCAGGGGACCCAACTAATGAAAAACTGTTTTTT CATSGDPTNEKLFF
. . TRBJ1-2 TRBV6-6 TGTGCCAGCACCAAAGAGCAGGGCTACTATGGCTACACCTTC CASTKEQGYYGYTF
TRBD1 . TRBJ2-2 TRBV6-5 TGTGCCAGCAGTTACGACAGGGGGACCGGGGAGCTGTTTTTT CASSYDRGTGELFF
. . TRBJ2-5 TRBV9 TGTGCCAGCAGCGTACGTATTGAGGGGGAAGAGACCCAGTACTTC CASSVRIEGEETQYF
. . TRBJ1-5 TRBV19 TGTGCCAGTAGCGCCTGGGGCAGGGGAAATCAGCCCCAGCATTTT CASSAWGRGNQPQHF
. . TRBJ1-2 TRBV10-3 TGTGCCATCAGTGTACAGGAGTGGAATGGCTACACCTTC CAISVQEWNGYTF
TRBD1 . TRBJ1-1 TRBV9 TGTGCCAGCAGCGCAGGGGGACAGTTGAACACTGAAGCTTTCTTT CASSAGGQLNTEAFF
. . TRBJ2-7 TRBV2 TGTGCCAGCACAAAAAGGGACAAGACCTACGAGCAGTACTTC CASTKRDKTYEQYF
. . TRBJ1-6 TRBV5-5 TGTGCCAGCAGCACTCGATTAAGCTCCTATAATTCACCCCTCCACTTT CASSTRLSSYNSPLHF